This T cell receptor beta chain was profiled in a study of blood T cells in healthy people across ages. Study results and limitations: The lack of PBMC sorting stopped any conclusive naive versus antigen-experienced comparison.

A second PCR, run for about 7 to 11 cycles, used a sample-barcoded 5' primer plus a J-beta primer mix. TCRdb redid the calling of the 5' RACE reads with MiXCR, one entry per CDR3 protein. The sample carries hundreds of thousands of distinct CDR3 sequences, about 21% recorded once. They isolated at least 6.5 million PBMCs from each sample. Per sample, extraction of total RNA gave at least 5.5 micrograms in every case. For this clonotype: Antigen specificity is unknown.

The specimen sequenced was blood. The TCR originated in a man aged 70-80 years in good health.

CDR3 bases: TGTGCCAGCAGCTCGAGGAGGTTTGGTGATGGCTACACCTTC. Residues: CASSSRRFGDGYTF. This chain uses TRBV9 with TRBJ1-2, with D hard to call. This CDR3 is 14 amino acids long. V was cut by 4 bases and J by 6 bases, with 16 bases left in between. Germline lookup yields CDR1 SGDLS and CDR2 YYNGEE. The complete variable domain, with remaining parts taken from reference TRBV9 and TRBJ1-2, reads DSGVTQTPKHLITATGQRVTLRCSPRSGDLSVYWYQQSLDQGLQFLIQYYNGEERAKGNILERFSAQQFPDLHSELNLSSLELGDSALYFCASSSRRFGDGYTFGSGTRLTVV.